The rows below give T cell receptor beta chains drawn from one sample of a study of T cells in Graves' hyperthyroidism and ophthalmopathy. TCRdb redid the calling of the multiplex PCR reads with MiXCR, one entry per CDR3 protein. The sample yields roughly 400,000 distinct CDR3 sequences, around 25% seen once. Material: blood. The origin of the receptors is a man over 45 with Graves' hyperthyroidism. Each CDR3 is given with its conserved first and last residue. Each record gives: clone size, J gene, V gene, D gene, CDR3 protein, CDR3 DNA. A D gene is named only where the DNA matches it firmly. Clone sizes are given selectively: once, few, many, or a class where the clone is expanded.

>-|TRBJ2-7|TRBV28|-
CASSPPTGREQYF
TGTGCCAGCAGTCCCCCGACCGGGCGCGAGCAGTACTTC
>few|TRBJ2-7|TRBV12-3/TRBV12-4|-
CASSLTAEGGGEQYF
TGTGCCAGCAGTTTAACGGCCGAAGGAGGAGGCGAGCAGTACTTC
>few|TRBJ2-4|TRBV5-1|TRBD1
CASSLGQGLDIQYF
TGCGCCAGCAGCTTAGGACAGGGTCTGGACATTCAGTACTTC
>-|TRBJ1-3|TRBV13|TRBD1
CASRRTGTAGNTIYF
TGTGCCAGCAGGCGCACCGGGACAGCTGGAAACACCATATATTTT
>many|TRBJ1-4|TRBV11-3|-
CASSLRGAGEKLFF
TGTGCCAGCAGCTTGAGAGGGGCTGGAGAAAAACTGTTTTTT
>-|TRBJ2-5|TRBV20-1|TRBD1
CSGGTGVQETQYF
TGCAGTGGCGGGACAGGGGTGCAAGAGACCCAGTACTTC
>-|TRBJ1-1|TRBV10-3|TRBD1
CAISEGAKNTEAFF
TGTGCCATTTCGGAGGGGGCAAAAAACACTGAAGCTTTCTTT
>-|TRBJ2-4|TRBV7-9|-
CASSLVVGAKNIQYF
TGTGCCAGCAGCTTAGTTGTGGGAGCCAAAAACATTCAGTACTTC
>-|TRBJ1-6|TRBV5-1|-
CASAEFPLHF
TGCGCCAGCGCGGAATTCCCCCTCCACTTT
>many|TRBJ2-5|TRBV7-2|-
CASSLSTVGTQYF
TGTGCCAGCAGCCTCTCTACGGTTGGGACCCAGTACTTC
>-|TRBJ2-1|TRBV5-1|TRBD2
CASSLELAGTGEQFF
TGCGCCAGCAGCTTGGAATTAGCGGGAACGGGTGAGCAGTTCTTC
>many|TRBJ2-5|TRBV11-2|TRBD1
CASSSRDRGRPETQYF
TGTGCCAGCAGCAGCCGGGACAGGGGGAGACCAGAGACCCAGTACTTC
>many|TRBJ1-1|TRBV6-6|-
CASSYNGGDTEAFF
TGTGCCAGCAGTTACAACGGAGGAGACACTGAAGCTTTCTTT
>few|TRBJ2-7|TRBV19|TRBD1
CASSPHPDRGDYEQYF
TGTGCCAGTAGTCCACACCCGGACAGGGGAGACTACGAGCAGTACTTC
>few|TRBJ2-1|TRBV7-2|TRBD1
CASSLRDSHNEQFF
TGTGCCAGCAGCTTGAGGGACAGCCACAATGAGCAGTTCTTC
>few|TRBJ2-2|TRBV24-1|-
CATSDSGQSNTGELFF
TGTGCCACCAGTGACTCTGGACAGAGTAACACCGGGGAGCTGTTTTTT
>many|TRBJ2-3|TRBV28|TRBD2
CASRSGGRVTDTQYF
TGTGCCAGCAGGTCTGGCGGGAGGGTAACAGATACGCAGTATTTT
>few|TRBJ2-5|TRBV7-7|-
CASSLLDSGETQYF
TGTGCTAGCAGCTTATTAGACTCGGGGGAGACCCAGTACTTC
>few|TRBJ2-7|TRBV27|-
CASSLSGLASYEQYF
TGTGCCAGCAGTTTATCAGGTCTAGCCAGCTACGAGCAGTACTTC
>-|TRBJ2-6|TRBV19|-
CASSIRITGANVLTF
TGTGCCAGTAGTATAAGGATAACTGGGGCCAACGTCCTGACTTTC
>-|TRBJ2-2|TRBV7-9|TRBD1
CASSPDRGYTGELFF
TGTGCCAGCAGCCCAGACAGGGGATACACCGGGGAGCTGTTTTTT
>many|TRBJ2-7|TRBV5-1|TRBD1
CASSSGTDYGEQYF
TGCGCCAGCAGCTCCGGGACAGACTATGGTGAGCAGTACTTC
>many|TRBJ1-2|TRBV3-1|-
CASSPIGGRRNGYTF
TGTGCCAGCAGTCCTATTGGGGGGCGCAGGAATGGCTACACCTTC
>-|TRBJ2-7|TRBV7-9|-
CASSLTRESSYEQYF
TGTGCCAGCAGCTTAACAAGGGAAAGCTCCTACGAGCAGTACTTC
>few|TRBJ2-5|TRBV7-9|-
CASSGSGSQETQYF
TGTGCCAGCAGCGGCTCGGGCAGCCAAGAGACCCAGTACTTC
>-|TRBJ1-1|TRBV6-6|-
CASSYSRLPLNTEAFF
TGTGCCAGCAGTTACTCGAGACTTCCGTTGAACACTGAAGCTTTCTTT
>-|TRBJ2-5|TRBV28|TRBD1
CASSPRDSNMETQYF
TGTGCCAGCAGCCCAAGGGACAGCAATATGGAGACCCAGTACTTC
>-|TRBJ2-7|TRBV6-2/TRBV6-3|-
CASSYSIKDEPYF
TGTGCCAGCAGTTACTCGATTAAGGACGAACCGTACTTC
>-|TRBJ2-1|TRBV7-3|TRBD2
CASRRLAGFVNEQFF
TGTGCCAGTAGAAGGTTAGCGGGATTTGTCAATGAGCAGTTCTTC
>-|TRBJ1-1|TRBV5-1|-
CASSLGIYRSMNTEAFF
TGCGCCAGCAGCTTGGGGATCTACAGAAGTATGAACACTGAAGCTTTCTTT
>once|TRBJ2-6|TRBV6-1|-
CASSLNTRKRAGANVLTF
TGTGCCAGCAGTCTGAATACGAGGAAACGGGCTGGGGCCAACGTCCTGACTTTC
>few|TRBJ2-2|TRBV12-3/TRBV12-4|TRBD2
CASIGTSGFTGELFF
TGTGCCAGCATTGGGACTAGCGGGTTCACCGGGGAGCTGTTTTTT
>many|TRBJ1-1|TRBV29-1|TRBD1
CSVVDRGRTEAFF
TGCAGCGTTGTTGACAGGGGTCGCACTGAAGCTTTCTTT
>-|TRBJ2-1|TRBV10-3|TRBD2
CAITRLAVNEQFF
TGTGCCATCACCAGACTAGCGGTCAATGAGCAGTTCTTC
>many|TRBJ2-7|TRBV7-9|-
CASSLETRSSQYF
TGTGCCAGCAGCTTAGAGACTAGGTCCTCGCAGTACTTC
>few|TRBJ1-5|TRBV12-3/TRBV12-4|-
CASKLTDYQPQHF
TGTGCCAGCAAGCTGACAGACTATCAGCCCCAGCATTTT
>few|TRBJ2-1|TRBV12-5|TRBD2
CASGFGTSGRVEQFF
TGTGCTAGTGGCTTCGGGACTAGCGGGAGAGTTGAGCAGTTCTTC
>few|TRBJ1-5|TRBV2|-
CASSMDTPNQPQHF
TGTGCCAGCAGTATGGACACGCCTAATCAGCCCCAGCATTTT
>-|TRBJ2-1|TRBV6-5|TRBD2
CASSYTSGPEQFF
TGTGCCAGCAGTTATACTAGCGGACCTGAGCAGTTCTTC
>-|TRBJ2-3|TRBV5-1|TRBD2
CASSLGTSGTRGTQYF
TGCGCCAGCAGCTTGGGGACTAGCGGGACTCGGGGTACGCAGTATTTT
>few|TRBJ2-1|TRBV15|TRBD2
CATSGGLATYNEQFF
TGTGCCACCAGCGGCGGACTAGCGACCTACAATGAGCAGTTCTTC
>-|TRBJ2-3|TRBV2|-
CASRGRDWYFTDTQYF
TGTGCCAGCAGGGGCCGGGACTGGTACTTCACAGATACGCAGTATTTT
>few|TRBJ1-1|TRBV6-1|-
CASRITGFNTEAFF
TGTGCCAGCAGAATAACAGGGTTTAACACTGAAGCTTTCTTT
>-|TRBJ2-1|TRBV6-1|-
CASSEALLDSLLAYNEQFF
TGTGCCAGCAGTGAAGCGCTCCTTGATAGTCTTCTGGCCTACAATGAGCAGTTCTTC
>-|TRBJ2-7|TRBV4-2|TRBD2
CASSQDWSGKTYEQYF
TGTGCCAGCAGCCAAGATTGGAGCGGGAAGACCTACGAGCAGTACTTC
>-|TRBJ1-6|TRBV6-1|TRBD1
CASSTRDRNSPLHF
TGTGCCAGCAGCACCCGGGACAGAAATTCACCCCTCCACTTT
>few|TRBJ2-5|TRBV15|TRBD2
CATSRSGTSEETQYF
TGTGCCACCAGCAGGTCCGGGACTAGTGAGGAGACCCAGTACTTC
>many|TRBJ1-2|TRBV28|-
CASRATNYGYTF
TGTGCCAGCAGGGCCACTAACTATGGCTACACCTTC
>many|TRBJ1-1|TRBV11-3|-
CASSPTENTEAFF
TGTGCCAGCAGCCCGACAGAGAACACTGAAGCTTTCTTT
>-|TRBJ2-5|TRBV4-1|TRBD2
CASSQGVGLAGGRQETQYF
TGCGCCAGCAGCCAAGGGGTCGGACTAGCGGGAGGGCGCCAAGAGACCCAGTACTTC
>-|TRBJ2-2|TRBV6-5|-
CASSYGTGEIGTGELFF
TGTGCCAGCAGTTACGGCACCGGGGAAATAGGGACCGGGGAGCTGTTTTTT
>few|TRBJ2-3|TRBV12-3/TRBV12-4|-
CASRLAGEGTDTQYF
TGTGCCAGCAGACTCGCAGGGGAGGGCACAGATACGCAGTATTTT
>few|TRBJ1-2|TRBV2|-
CASSLSRGTNYGYTF
TGTGCCAGCAGTTTATCCAGGGGAACCAACTATGGCTACACCTTC
>few|TRBJ2-4|TRBV7-9|-
CASRVRFWAKNIQYF
TGTGCCAGCAGGGTTCGGTTTTGGGCCAAAAACATTCAGTACTTC
>-|TRBJ1-1|TRBV27|-
CASSNLERGGTEAFF
TGTGCCAGCAGTAACCTGGAGAGGGGCGGCACTGAAGCTTTCTTT
>-|TRBJ2-1|TRBV20-1|-
CSARSLTSSYNEQFF
TGCAGTGCTAGATCCCTCACAAGCTCCTACAATGAGCAGTTCTTC
>-|TRBJ2-2|TRBV12-3/TRBV12-4|-
CASSRGRPYTGELFF
TGTGCCAGCAGTCGTGGGCGGCCGTACACCGGGGAGCTGTTTTTT
>-|TRBJ2-1|TRBV2|TRBD2
CASSGGGNEQFF
TGTGCCAGCAGTGGGGGGGGGAATGAGCAGTTCTTC
>-|TRBJ2-1|TRBV6-2/TRBV6-3|TRBD1
CASSNRGNEQFF
TGTGCCAGCAGTAACAGGGGGAATGAGCAGTTCTTC
>-|TRBJ2-3|TRBV13|TRBD2
CASSPAGTSGRDTQYF
TGTGCCAGCAGCCCCGCCGGGACTAGCGGGCGGGATACGCAGTATTTT